This T cell receptor (beta chain) originates from a study of cytomegalovirus exposure and HLA in healthy donors. PCR was performed using 60 Vbeta and 13 Jbeta primers. Method: immunoSEQ multiplex PCR; TCRdb's copy keeps in-frame clones and lacks some. The sample has some 60,000 clones, about 90% seen once. On this clone itself: The antigen is undetermined.

The germline V gene has CDR1 SGHNT and CDR2 YYREEE (reference sequence). The CDR3 is made up of 12 amino acids. V gave up 4 bases and J gave up 0 bases, with 4 bases separating them. Broader study findings: A later analysis found common viral pathogens apparently linked to several of the most significant clusters. Analysis performed later showed TCR beta chains linked to HLA being more clonally expanded than equally common others. For most TCR beta V segments, an earlier analysis put the productive rate at about 87% or about 30% of the time. A list of roughly 160 TCR beta chains associated with cytomegalovirus was given.

The specimen sequenced was PBMCs. The chain has TRBV5-4 and TRBJ1-2, with D hard to call. The clonotype was recovered from a man aged 18 to 35 in good health and CMV-seronegative. In nucleotides, the CDR3 is TGTGCCAGCAGCGCGACTAACTATGGCTACACCTTC. It is translated as CASSATNYGYTF.